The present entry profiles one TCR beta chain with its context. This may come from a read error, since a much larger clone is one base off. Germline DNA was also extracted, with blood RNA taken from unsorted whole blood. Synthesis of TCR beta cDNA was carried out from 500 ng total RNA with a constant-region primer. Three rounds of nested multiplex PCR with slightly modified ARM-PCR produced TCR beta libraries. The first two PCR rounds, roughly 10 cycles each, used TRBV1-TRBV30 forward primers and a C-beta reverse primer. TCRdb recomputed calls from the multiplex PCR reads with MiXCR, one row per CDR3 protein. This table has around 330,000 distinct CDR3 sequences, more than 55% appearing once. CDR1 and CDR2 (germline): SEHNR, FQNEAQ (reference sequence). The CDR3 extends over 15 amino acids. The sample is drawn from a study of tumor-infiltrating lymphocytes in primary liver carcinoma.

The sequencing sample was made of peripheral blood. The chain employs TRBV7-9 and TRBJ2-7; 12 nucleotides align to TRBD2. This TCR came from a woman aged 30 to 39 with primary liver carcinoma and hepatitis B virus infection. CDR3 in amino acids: CASSYGLAGPYGQYF. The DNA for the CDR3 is TGTGCCAGCAGCTACGGACTAGCGGGACCCTACGGGCAGTACTTC.